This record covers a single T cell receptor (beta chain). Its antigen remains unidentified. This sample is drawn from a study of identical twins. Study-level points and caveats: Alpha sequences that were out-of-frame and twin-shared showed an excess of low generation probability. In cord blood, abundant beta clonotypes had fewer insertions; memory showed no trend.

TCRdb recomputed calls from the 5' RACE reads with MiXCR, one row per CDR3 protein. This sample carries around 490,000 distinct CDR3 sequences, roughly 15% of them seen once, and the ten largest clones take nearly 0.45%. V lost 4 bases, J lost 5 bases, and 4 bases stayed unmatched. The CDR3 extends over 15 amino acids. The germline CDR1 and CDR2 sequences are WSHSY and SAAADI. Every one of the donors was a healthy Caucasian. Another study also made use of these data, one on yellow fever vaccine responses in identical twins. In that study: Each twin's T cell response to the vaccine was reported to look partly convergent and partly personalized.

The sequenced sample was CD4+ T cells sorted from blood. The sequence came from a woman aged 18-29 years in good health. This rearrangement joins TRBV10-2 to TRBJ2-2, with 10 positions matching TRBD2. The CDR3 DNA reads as TGCGCCAGCAGTGGAGCGGGGGGGCTGACCGGGGAGCTGTTTTTT. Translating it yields CASSGAGGLTGELFF.